The clone carrying this TCR beta chain occurred many times. This entry belongs to a study of regulatory T cells in long-lasting Graves disease. There are 21 residues in the CDR3. Germline-derived CDR1 and CDR2 are MDHEN and SYDVKM. V dropped 1 base and J dropped 0 bases, with 26 bases sitting between them. Time point given: newly diagnosed GD, antithyroid drugs for less than 3 months. PBMC-extracted RNA yielded the TCR library. Through Arm-PCR of CDR3 regions and iRepertoire HTBI primers, TCR beta libraries were built. TCRdb recomputed calls from the multiplex PCR reads with MiXCR, one row per CDR3 protein. The repertoire holds fewer than 500,000 distinct CDR3 sequences, with roughly 15% as singletons. In addition, the sample was reused for a study of T cells in Graves' hyperthyroidism and ophthalmopathy.

The rearrangement joins TRBV28 to TRBJ2-3; a possible D gene is TRBD2 (8 bases). This clonotype was obtained from a man aged 35 to 55 with Graves disease. Sequenced here: peripheral blood mononuclear cells (PBMCs), sampled at new diagnosis, from a patient treated with antithyroid drugs. The CDR3 region has the DNA TGTGCCAGCAGTTTATTGGGACAGACGAGTATAGCGGGGACTAGCACAGATACGCAGTATTTT. Translated: CASSLLGQTSIAGTSTDTQYF.